The 16 T cell receptor beta chains below come from one sample, sequenced in a study of radiotherapy plus CTLA-4 blockade in lung cancer. Libraries were prepared by immunoSEQ multiplex PCR; TCRdb keeps only in-frame clonotypes and omits some of them. The sample carries 85,000 to 100,000 clones, around nine tenths recorded once. Source: peripheral blood, taken from a patient treated with radiotherapy plus ipilimumab. These receptors were obtained from a human donor with non-small cell lung cancer that progressed on radiotherapy plus ipilimumab.

The rearrangement uses TRBV6-1 and TRBJ2-7; 10 bases fit TRBD2. Germline V gives CDR1 MNHNS, CDR2 SASEGT. The CDR3 sequence is 14 residues long. Losses at the gene ends were 4 bases for V and 6 bases for J; bases not matched to a gene: 6. DNA for the CDR3: TGTGCCAGCAGTGGGAGCGGGGGGGCCGGCGAGCAGTACTTC. Translating it yields CASSGSGGAGEQYF.

The chain joins TRBV7-3 to TRBJ2-7; 10 bases map to TRBD2. Trimming cost V 4 bases and J 2 bases; bases outside gene matches: 5. The germline gives CDR1 SGHTA, CDR2 FQGTGA. CDR3 size: 15 residues. Written as DNA, the CDR3 is TGTGCCAGCAGCTCTGGGACTAGCGTTACCTACGAGCAGTACTTC. As protein: CASSSGTSVTYEQYF.

The J gene is TRBJ1-2, the V gene TRBV25-1; D possibly corresponds to TRBD1 (5 bases). V was shortened by 6 bases and J by 0 bases, with 8 bases between the two germline ends. Germline V gene data show CDR1 as MGHDK and CDR2 as SYGVNS. The CDR3 runs to 13 residues. This CDR3 is CASSEDTNYGYTF. The CDR3 DNA reads as TGTGCCAGCAGCGAGGACACTAACTATGGCTACACCTTC.

The chain employs TRBV6-6 and TRBJ2-7, with 9 bases identical to TRBD1. Germline CDR1 reads MNHNY; CDR2 reads SVGAGI (reference sequence). The V and J ends lost 0 bases and 5 bases, in that order; junction bases with no gene match: 5. The CDR3 spans 15 residues. CDR3 nucleotide sequence: TGTGCCAGCAGTTACTCGGGGACAGGGCCCCACGAGCAGTACTTC. The encoded protein is CASSYSGTGPHEQYF.

The chain has TRBV2 and TRBJ1-5, with D possibly TRBD1 on 5 matching bases. CDR1 is SNHLY and CDR2 is FYNNEI in the germline V gene. The CDR3 runs 14 residues. The germline V and J ends were trimmed by 4 bases and 0 bases, with 7 bases remaining between them. For the CDR3, the DNA is TGTGCCAGCAGTGCACAGGTTAGCAATCAGCCCCAGCATTTT. Its protein product is CASSAQVSNQPQHF.

The J gene is TRBJ1-1, the V gene TRBV2; D call uncertain. V lost 2 bases and J lost 7, with 5 bases in between. The germline V gene encodes CDR1 SNHLY and CDR2 FYNNEI. This CDR3 spans 11 amino acids. The chain's CDR3 is CASSEILEAFF. CDR3 sequence (DNA): TGTGCCAGCAGTGAAATCCTTGAAGCTTTCTTT. The whole variable domain, remainder taken from reference TRBV2 and TRBJ1-1, is EPEVTQTPSHQVTQMGQEVILRCVPISNHLYFYWYRQILGQKVEFLVSFYNNEISEKSEIFDDQFSVERPDGSNFTLKIRSTKLEDSAMYFCASSEILEAFFGQGTRLTVV.

The CDR3 is CASSRGSEAFF. CDR3 nucleotide sequence: TGCGCCAGCAGTAGGGGCAGTGAAGCTTTCTTT. The chain recombines TRBV10-2 with TRBJ1-1; D perhaps matches TRBD1 (5 bases). Trimming took off 5 bases at V and 7 bases at J, with 8 bases between the two ends. CDR3 length: 11 residues. Germline CDR1 WSHSY, CDR2 SAAADI.

The chain employs TRBV11-2 and TRBJ1-2; 7 bases fit TRBD1. Germline V gene lookup returns CDR1 SGHAT and CDR2 FQNNGV. The length of the CDR3 is 15 residues. V shed 2 bases, J shed 4 bases, and the junction held 7 bases outside the gene matches. The CDR3 sequence is CASSLSARGIYGYTF. CDR3 in DNA: TGTGCCAGCAGCTTATCGGCCAGGGGGATCTATGGCTACACCTTC.

The V call is TRBV6-5, the J call TRBJ1-2; 12 bases align to TRBD1. The CDR3 sequence is 15 residues long. Losses at the gene ends were 4 bases for V and 4 bases for J; bases not matched to a gene: 4. Germline V gives CDR1 MNHEY, CDR2 SVGAGI. DNA of the CDR3: TGTGCCAGCAGTTCCGGGACAGGGGGCTTCTATGGCTACACCTTC. Protein sequence: CASSSGTGGFYGYTF.

The J gene is TRBJ2-1, the V gene TRBV30; no firm D call. V lost 2 bases to trimming and J lost 3 bases, with 8 bases between them. This CDR3 region has 13 residues. Germline V lookup: CDR1 GTSNPN, CDR2 SVGIG (reference sequence). In DNA form, the CDR3 reads TGTGCCTGGAGTCACGGGCTCTACAATGAGCAGTTCTTC. Protein product: CAWSHGLYNEQFF. Based on the CDR3 plus reference TRBV30 and TRBJ2-1, the full variable domain is SQTIHQWPATLVQPVGSPLSLECTVEGTSNPNLYWYRQAAGRGLQLLFYSVGIGQISSEVPQNLSASRPQDRQFILSSKKLLLSDSGFYLCAWSHGLYNEQFFGPGTRLTVL.

The CDR3 DNA sequence: TGTGCCAGCAGTTACTATAACCCGAACACCGGGGAGCTGTTTTTT. Protein sequence: CASSYYNPNTGELFF. V is TRBV6-6 and J is TRBJ2-2, with D uncertain. Germline V gene data show CDR1 as MNHNY and CDR2 as SVGAGI (reference sequence). The CDR3 spans 15 residues. V gave up 1 base and J gave up 0 bases, with 6 bases separating them.

J is TRBJ1-6 and V is TRBV6-6; 7 bases align to TRBD1. Per the germline V gene, CDR1 is MNHNY and CDR2 is SVGAGI (reference sequence). The V segment lost 6 bases and the J segment 7 bases; nucleotides outside the gene matches: 6. This CDR3 has 14 residues. CDR3 protein: CASRPGTENSPLHF. DNA of the CDR3: TGTGCCAGCAGGCCCGGGACAGAAAATTCACCCCTCCACTTT.

The chain joins TRBV19 to TRBJ1-2; D uncertain. V lost 8 bases, J lost 3 bases, and 16 bases lay in between. From germline, CDR1 is LNHDA and CDR2 SQIVND (reference sequence). This CDR3 is 14 amino acids long. CDR3: CASGRATFDYGYTF. The CDR3 DNA reads TGTGCCAGTGGGAGGGCGACGTTCGACTATGGCTACACCTTC.

The rearrangement joins TRBV6-8 to TRBJ1-2; 7 nucleotides match TRBD1. This CDR3 spans 15 amino acids. Unmatched junction bases numbered 18, after V lost 8 bases and J lost 9 bases. From germline, CDR1 is MNHGY and CDR2 SAAAGT. The CDR3 sequence is CASSPPVSGGKRYTF. CDR3 sequence (DNA): TGTGCCAGCTCCCCCCCCGTGTCAGGGGGAAAACGCTACACCTTC.

A single count supports this clone. V usage is TRBV5-1 and J usage is TRBJ2-5, with D perhaps matching TRBD2 (5 bases). Per the germline V gene, CDR1 is SGHRS and CDR2 is YFSETQ. V lost 4 bases and J lost 2, with 12 bases in between. This CDR3 contains 14 residues. DNA for the CDR3: TGCGCCAGCAGCACACTAGACCCGCAAGAGACCCAGTACTTC. This encodes CASSTLDPQETQYF.

V and J are TRBV30 and TRBJ1-2, with unresolved D. Trimming removed 3 bases at V and 3 bases at J, with 11 bases between. Germline V gives CDR1 GTSNPN, CDR2 SVGIG (reference sequence). The CDR3 is made up of 13 amino acids. The CDR3 DNA reads as TGTGCCTGGAGCCGTGACGGACACTATGGCTACACCTTC. It translates to CAWSRDGHYGYTF. Full variable domain (outside the CDR3, taken from reference TRBV30 and TRBJ1-2): SQTIHQWPATLVQPVGSPLSLECTVEGTSNPNLYWYRQAAGRGLQLLFYSVGIGQISSEVPQNLSASRPQDRQFILSSKKLLLSDSGFYLCAWSRDGHYGYTFGSGTRLTVV.